This T cell receptor (beta chain) was documented in a study of regulatory T cells in long-lasting Graves disease. Study observations and caveats: There were preferences for TRBV28, TRBJ1-2 and TRBJ2-5 in persistent disease.

The time point: newly diagnosed GD, antithyroid drugs for less than 3 months. From RNA extracted from PBMCs, the TCR library was made. The trim removed 5 bases at V and 4 bases at J, leaving 10 bases unmatched. Germline lookup yields CDR1 SNHLY and CDR2 FYNNEI. The CDR3 is made up of 16 amino acids. In its sample, this clonotype was seen many times. Its target is not known. Arm-PCR with iRepertoire HTBI primers amplified the CDR3 regions for these TCR beta libraries. TCRdb re-called the multiplex PCR reads with MiXCR, one entry per CDR3 protein. In the table there are 350,000 to 450,000 distinct CDR3 sequences, 15% of which are singletons. The same sample was also used in a study of T cells in Graves' hyperthyroidism and ophthalmopathy.

This receptor was taken from a woman aged 25 to 45 with Graves disease. The specimen was peripheral blood mononuclear cells (PBMCs), collected at new diagnosis, from a patient treated with antithyroid drugs. The chain recombines TRBV2 with TRBJ2-3; 9 nucleotides align to TRBD2. CDR3 nucleotide sequence: TGTGCCAGCAGTCTTAGCGGGAGAGCCCCCCCAGATACGCAGTATTTT. It is translated as CASSLSGRAPPDTQYF.